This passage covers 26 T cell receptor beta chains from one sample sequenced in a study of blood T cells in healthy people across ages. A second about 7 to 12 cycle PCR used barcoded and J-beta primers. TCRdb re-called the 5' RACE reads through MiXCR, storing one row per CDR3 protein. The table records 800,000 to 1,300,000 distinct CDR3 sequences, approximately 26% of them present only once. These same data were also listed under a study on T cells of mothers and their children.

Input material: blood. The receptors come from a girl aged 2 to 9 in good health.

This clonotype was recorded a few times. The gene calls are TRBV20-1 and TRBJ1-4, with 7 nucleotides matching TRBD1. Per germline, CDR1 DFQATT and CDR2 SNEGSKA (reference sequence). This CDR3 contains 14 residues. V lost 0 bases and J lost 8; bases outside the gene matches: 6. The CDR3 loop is CSARDEGGMEKLFF. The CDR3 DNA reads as TGCAGTGCTAGAGATGAAGGGGGCATGGAAAAACTGTTTTTT.

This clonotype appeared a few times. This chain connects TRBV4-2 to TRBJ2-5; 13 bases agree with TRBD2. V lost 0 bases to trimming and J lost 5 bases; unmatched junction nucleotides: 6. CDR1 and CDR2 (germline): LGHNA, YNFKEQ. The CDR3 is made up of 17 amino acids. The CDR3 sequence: CASSQDLGLAGVETQYF. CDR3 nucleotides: TGTGCCAGCAGCCAAGATCTCGGACTAGCGGGAGTCGAGACCCAGTACTTC.

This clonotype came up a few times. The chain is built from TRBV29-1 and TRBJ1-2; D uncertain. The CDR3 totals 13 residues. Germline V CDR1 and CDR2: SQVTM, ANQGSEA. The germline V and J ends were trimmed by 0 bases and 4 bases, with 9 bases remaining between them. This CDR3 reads CSVEEPTVYGYTF. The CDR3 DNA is TGCAGCGTTGAAGAGCCGACGGTCTATGGCTACACCTTC.

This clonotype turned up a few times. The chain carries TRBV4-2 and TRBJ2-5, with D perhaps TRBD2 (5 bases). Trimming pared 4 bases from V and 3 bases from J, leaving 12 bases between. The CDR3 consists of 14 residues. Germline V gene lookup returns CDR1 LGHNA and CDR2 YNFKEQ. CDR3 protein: CASSREGGKETQYF. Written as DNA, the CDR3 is TGTGCCAGCAGCCGCGAAGGAGGAAAAGAGACCCAGTACTTC.

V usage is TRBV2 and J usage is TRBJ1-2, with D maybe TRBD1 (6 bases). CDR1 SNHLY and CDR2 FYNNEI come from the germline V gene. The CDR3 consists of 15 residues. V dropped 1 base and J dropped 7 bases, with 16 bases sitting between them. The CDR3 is CASSEDSRRGGGYTF. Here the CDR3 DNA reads TGTGCCAGCAGTGAAGACTCCCGCAGGGGAGGTGGCTACACCTTC.

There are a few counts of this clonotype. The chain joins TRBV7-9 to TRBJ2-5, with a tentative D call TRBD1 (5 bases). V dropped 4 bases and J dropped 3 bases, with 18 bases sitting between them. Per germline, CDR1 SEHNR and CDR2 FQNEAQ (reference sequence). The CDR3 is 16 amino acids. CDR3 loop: CASSYQGRLGKETQYF. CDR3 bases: TGTGCCAGCAGCTATCAGGGAAGGTTGGGGAAAGAGACCCAGTACTTC.

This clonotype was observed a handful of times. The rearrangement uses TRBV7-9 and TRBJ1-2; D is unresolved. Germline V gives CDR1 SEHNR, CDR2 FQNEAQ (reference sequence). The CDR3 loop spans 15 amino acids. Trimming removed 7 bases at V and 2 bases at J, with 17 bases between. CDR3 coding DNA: TGTGCCAGCACCGAGATCCGACAACCCAACTATGGCTACACCTTC. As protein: CASTEIRQPNYGYTF.

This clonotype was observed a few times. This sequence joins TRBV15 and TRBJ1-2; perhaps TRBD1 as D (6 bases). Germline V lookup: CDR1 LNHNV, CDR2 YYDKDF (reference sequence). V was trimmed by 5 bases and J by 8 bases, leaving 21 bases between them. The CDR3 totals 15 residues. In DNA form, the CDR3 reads TGTGCCACCAGCCCTCTAGGACAGTCCCGGTCCGGCTACACCTTC. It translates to CATSPLGQSRSGYTF.

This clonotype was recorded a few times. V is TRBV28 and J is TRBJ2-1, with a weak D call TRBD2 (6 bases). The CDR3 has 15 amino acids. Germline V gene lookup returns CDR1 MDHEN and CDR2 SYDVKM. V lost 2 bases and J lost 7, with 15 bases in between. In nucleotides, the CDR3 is TGTGCCAGCAGTTTAGGACTACCTATGGGTAATGAGCAGTTCTTC. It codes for CASSLGLPMGNEQFF.

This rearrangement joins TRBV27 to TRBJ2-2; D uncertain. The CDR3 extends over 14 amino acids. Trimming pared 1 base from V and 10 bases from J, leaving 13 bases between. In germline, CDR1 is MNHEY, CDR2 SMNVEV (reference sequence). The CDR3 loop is CASSLYGSGSELFF. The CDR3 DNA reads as TGTGCCAGCAGTTTATATGGTTCGGGTTCGGAGCTGTTTTTT.

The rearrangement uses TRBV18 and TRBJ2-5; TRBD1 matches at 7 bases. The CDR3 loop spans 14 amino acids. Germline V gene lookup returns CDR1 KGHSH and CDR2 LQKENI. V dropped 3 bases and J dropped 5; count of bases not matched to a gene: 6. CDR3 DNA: TGTGCCAGCTCACCTACGACAGGGCCGGAGACCCAGTACTTC. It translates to CASSPTTGPETQYF.

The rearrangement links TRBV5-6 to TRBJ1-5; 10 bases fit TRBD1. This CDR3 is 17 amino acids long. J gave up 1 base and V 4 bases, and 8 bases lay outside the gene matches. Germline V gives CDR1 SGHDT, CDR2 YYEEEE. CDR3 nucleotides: TGTGCCAGCAGCATATTAGGGACAGGGGCGAGCAATCAGCCCCAGCATTTT. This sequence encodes CASSILGTGASNQPQHF.

The CDR3 sequence is CASRTFRNTGELFF. The CDR3 region has the DNA TGTGCCAGCAGAACCTTCCGGAACACCGGGGAGCTGTTTTTT. The J gene is TRBJ2-2, the V gene TRBV6-1; D not certain. The CDR3 is 14 amino acids. V was trimmed by 6 bases and J by 1 base, leaving 9 bases between them. The germline gives CDR1 MNHNS, CDR2 SASEGT.

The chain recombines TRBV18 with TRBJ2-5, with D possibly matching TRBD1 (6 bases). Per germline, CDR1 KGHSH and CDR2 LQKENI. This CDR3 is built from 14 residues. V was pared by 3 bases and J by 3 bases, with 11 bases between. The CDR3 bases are TGTGCCAGCTCACCCCGACAGGCCGAAGAGACCCAGTACTTC. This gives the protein CASSPRQAEETQYF. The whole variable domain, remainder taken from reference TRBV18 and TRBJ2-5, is NAGVMQNPRHLVRRRGQEARLRCSPMKGHSHVYWYRQLPEEGLKFMVYLQKENIIDESGMPKERFSAEFPKEGPSILRIQQVVRGDSAAYFCASSPRQAEETQYFGPGTRLLVL.

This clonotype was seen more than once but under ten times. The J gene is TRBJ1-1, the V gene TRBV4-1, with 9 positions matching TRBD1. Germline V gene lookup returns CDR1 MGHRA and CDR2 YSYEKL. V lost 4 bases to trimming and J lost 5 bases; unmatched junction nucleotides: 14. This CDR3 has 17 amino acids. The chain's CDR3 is CASSLTGTGSWWTEAFF. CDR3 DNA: TGCGCCAGCAGCCTCACCGGGACAGGGAGTTGGTGGACTGAAGCTTTCTTT.

The CDR3 sequence is CAISEEINEKLFF. DNA for the CDR3: TGTGCCATCTCCGAAGAAATTAATGAAAAACTGTTTTTT. The chain uses TRBV10-3 and TRBJ1-4, with no clear D. CDR3 length equals 13 residues. CDR1 is ENHRY and CDR2 is SYGVKD in the germline V gene. Trimming shortened V by 8 bases and J by 4 bases, and 11 bases separated the two germline ends.

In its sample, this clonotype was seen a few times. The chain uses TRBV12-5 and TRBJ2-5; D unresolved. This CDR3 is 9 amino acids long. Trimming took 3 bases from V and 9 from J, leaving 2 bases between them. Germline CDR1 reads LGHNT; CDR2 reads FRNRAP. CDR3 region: CASGFPQYF. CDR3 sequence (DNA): TGTGCTAGTGGTTTCCCCCAGTACTTC.

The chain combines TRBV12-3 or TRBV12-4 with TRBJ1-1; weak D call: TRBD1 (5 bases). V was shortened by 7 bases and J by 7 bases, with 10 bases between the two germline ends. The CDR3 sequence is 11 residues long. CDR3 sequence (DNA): TGTGCCAGCAAGGGGCGAGGTGAAGCTTTCTTT. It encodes CASKGRGEAFF.

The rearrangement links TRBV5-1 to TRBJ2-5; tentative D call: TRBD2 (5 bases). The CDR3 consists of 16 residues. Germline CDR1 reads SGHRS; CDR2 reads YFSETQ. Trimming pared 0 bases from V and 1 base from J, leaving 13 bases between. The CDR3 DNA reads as TGCGCCAGCAGCTTGGATAGCGAGGGTTTCCAAGAGACCCAGTACTTC. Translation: CASSLDSEGFQETQYF. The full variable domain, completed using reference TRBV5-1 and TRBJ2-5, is KAGVTQTPRYLIKTRGQQVTLSCSPISGHRSVSWYQQTPGQGLQFLFEYFSETQRNKGNFPGRFSGRQFSNSRSEMNVSTLELGDSALYLCASSLDSEGFQETQYFGPGTRLLVL.

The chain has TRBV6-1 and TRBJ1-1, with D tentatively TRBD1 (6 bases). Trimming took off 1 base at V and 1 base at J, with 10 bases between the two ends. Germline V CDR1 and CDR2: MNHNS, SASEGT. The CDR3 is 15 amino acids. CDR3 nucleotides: TGTGCCAGCAGTGAAGGGGACACCCGGAACACTGAAGCTTTCTTT. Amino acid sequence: CASSEGDTRNTEAFF.

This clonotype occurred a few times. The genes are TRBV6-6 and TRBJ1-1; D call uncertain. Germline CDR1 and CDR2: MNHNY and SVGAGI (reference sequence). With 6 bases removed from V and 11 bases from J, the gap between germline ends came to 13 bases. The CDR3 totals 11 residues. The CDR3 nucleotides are TGTGCCAGCAGGGGGTCGGTCGGGGCTTTCTTT. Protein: CASRGSVGAFF.

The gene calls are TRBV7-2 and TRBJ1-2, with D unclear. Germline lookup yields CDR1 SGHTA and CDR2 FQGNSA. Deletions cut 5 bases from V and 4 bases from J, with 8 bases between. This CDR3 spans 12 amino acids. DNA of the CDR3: TGTGCCAGCAGCAGTATTGGCTATGGCTACACCTTC. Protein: CASSSIGYGYTF.

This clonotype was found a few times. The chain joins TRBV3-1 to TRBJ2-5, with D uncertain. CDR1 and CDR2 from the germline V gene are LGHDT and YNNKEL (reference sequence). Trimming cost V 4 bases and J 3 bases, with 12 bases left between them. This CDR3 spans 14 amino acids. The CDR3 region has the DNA TGTGCCAGCAGCCCCCTTCTAATGGAAGAGACCCAGTACTTC. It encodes CASSPLLMEETQYF.

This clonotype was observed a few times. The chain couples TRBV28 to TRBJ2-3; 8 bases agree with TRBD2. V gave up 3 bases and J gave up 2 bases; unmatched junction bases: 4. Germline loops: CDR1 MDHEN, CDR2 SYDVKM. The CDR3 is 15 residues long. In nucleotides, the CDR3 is TGTGCCAGCAGTTTTAGCGGGACCAACACAGATACGCAGTATTTT. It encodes CASSFSGTNTDTQYF.

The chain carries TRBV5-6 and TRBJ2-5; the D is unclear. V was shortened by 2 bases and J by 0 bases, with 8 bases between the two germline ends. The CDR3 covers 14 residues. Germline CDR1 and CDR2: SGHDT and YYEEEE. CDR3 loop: CASSLMGNQETQYF. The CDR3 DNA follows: TGTGCCAGCAGCTTAATGGGCAACCAAGAGACCCAGTACTTC.

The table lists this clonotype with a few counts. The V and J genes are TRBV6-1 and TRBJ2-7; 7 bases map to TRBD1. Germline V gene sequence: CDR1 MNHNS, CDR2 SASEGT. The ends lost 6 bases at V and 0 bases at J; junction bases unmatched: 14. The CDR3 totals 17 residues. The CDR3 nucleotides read TGTGCCAGCAGACAGGGGACCCGCTTAACTCGCTCCTACGAGCAGTACTTC. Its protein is CASRQGTRLTRSYEQYF.